The clone carrying this TCR beta chain was seen ten or more times. What it binds is unknown. This specimen belongs to a study of T cell repertoires in cytomegalovirus infection. V lost 6 bases and J lost 5; bases outside the gene matches: 10. CDR1 and CDR2 from the germline V gene are SGHVS and FQNEAQ. The CDR3 is 15 residues long. TCRdb called the reads again in MiXCR, with one record for every CDR3 protein. This table holds approximately 1,000,000 distinct CDR3 sequences, approximately 31% found once. The chain has TRBV7-8 and TRBJ2-5; TRBD1 aligns across 9 bases. The sequence came from a human donor in good health (CMV status not recorded). Some clones in this sample may be carry-over from other donors' samples. Specimen: cultured CD8+ T cells from PBMCs, collected from culture after CMV antigen stimulation. The CDR3 loop is CASRFDRGYAETQYF. DNA of the CDR3: TGTGCCAGCAGATTCGACAGGGGGTATGCCGAGACCCAGTACTTC.